This T cell receptor (beta chain) comes out of a study of shared clonotypes between healthy human individuals. The authors' processing: ImmunoSEQ sequences covered only the junction and lacked quality scores; filtering therefore differed. Sequencing was performed with immunoSEQ multiplex PCR; in TCRdb, only in-frame clones are kept and a portion is missing. The V and J calls and the clone size are those of that table, but D and trimming were determined from the DNA. The sample records about 1.1 million clones, roughly 80% being singletons. All participating donors were Caucasian adults from Nashville, Tennessee. Partitioning of CD4+ cells yielded a CD45RA+ naive subset and a CD45RA-negative memory subset. A word on this clone: Its antigen is still unknown.

General study findings and limits: Unshared clonotypes carried lower generation probabilities than those common to all four donors.

The sequenced sample consisted of memory CD4+ T cells from PBMCs. Subset here: CD45RA-negative fraction. This clonotype was sampled from a man between 18 and 35 years old in good health. Some clones in this sample may be carry-over from other donors' samples.

CDR3 loop: CASSFRQDKSIYEQYF. CDR3 sequence (DNA): TGTGCCAGCAGTTTCCGGCAGGATAAGAGCATCTACGAGCAGTACTTC. V gene TRBV27 combines with J gene TRBJ2-7; D unresolved. The germline V and J ends were trimmed by 3 bases and 3 bases, with 18 bases remaining between them. The length of the CDR3 is 16 residues. CDR1 is MNHEY and CDR2 is SMNVEV in the germline V gene (reference sequence).